This entry describes one T cell receptor (beta chain). Its antigen is currently not known. Every participant had a single incident cervical HPV16 infection, and women with prevalent HPV16 infections were excluded. Cervical HPV DNA was detected with MY09/MY11 PCR, and genotyping was done with dot-blot hybridization. Around 15 mL of heparinized blood were centrifuged, and the buffy coat was split into aliquots, frozen at -30 degrees C, and then kept at -80 degrees C. QIAGEN kits were used to extract genomic DNA from buffy coat specimens. These data belong to a study of T cells in women clearing cervical HPV infection (dated by TCRdb to the late 2010s). Notes on the research overall: Cases were about two dozen women with histologically confirmed HPV16-related CIN3 or worse, including a couple of invasive cancers. The approximately 23 controls were women who cleared a single incident HPV16 infection within 12 months without developing precancer or cancer. Blood from cases was collected at the visit where the lesion was first found, while blood from controls was collected once the infection could no longer be detected. Among cases, blood sampling came a median of approximately 150 days after lesion detection, with an interquartile range of about 90 to 220 days. Since HLA typing was available for only a few women, HLA type could not be ruled out as a confounder. Nested within Costa Rica's Guanacaste HPV Natural History Study, an exploratory proof-of-principle case-control study compared TCR repertoires across cervical HPV16 outcomes. Cases and controls were matched on year of sample collection and on age within five years. Cases had a median age of approximately 35 years compared with roughly 37 for controls, and baseline characteristics showed no significant differences between the groups. In the parent cohort, roughly 10,000 women aged 18 or older were enrolled in Guanacaste, Costa Rica, during about 1993 to 1994 and were followed for 6 to 7 years. Five blinded duplicates per group were added as quality controls, so that 60 or so samples were obtained: approximately 50 participants and 10 replicates. On the study overall, not on this receptor specifically: Because of the cross-sectional design, the study could not determine whether the associations came before infection or resulted from infection, and neither effector/memory subsets nor HPV-specific T cells were isolated. Random forest classifiers combining richness and V gene abundances distinguished cases from controls with an estimated AUC of less than 0.9. TCR repertoire richness was significantly higher in CIN3+ cases than in controls across sequencing depths, while evenness did not differ. Because T-cell numbers per sample were unknown, differences in richness could reflect varying T-cell content rather than repertoire biology.

The immunoSEQ assay used multiplex PCR to amplify TCR beta CDR3 regions from an average of about 1.1 ug of genomic DNA per sample. Primer bias was corrected in the assay by using a complete synthetic TCR repertoire to establish an amplification baseline. The amplicons were sequenced on the Illumina platform. The authors' analysis ran thus. Sequences were error-corrected by clustering with frequency ratios and a modified nearest-neighbor algorithm, then analyzed in the immunoSEQ Analyzer with IMGT gene definitions. At each rarefaction depth, TCR richness and evenness were averaged across 20 rarefaction repeats, and any sample with fewer sequences than the depth was left out. V, D and J gene relative abundances were compared between groups with Wilcoxon rank sum tests, applying FDR correction. An intraclass correlation of 90% to 97% for TCR richness and an average of around 71% across 65 to 70 gene segments were obtained from the blinded duplicates. TCRdb's version of the immuneACCESS table is confined to in-frame rearrangements and falls short of the full clone set. An unresolved V gene accounts for under half of the shortfall where checked; the remainder is of unknown origin. The V and J calls and clone size were taken over from that table, and D and trimming were inferred from the DNA. This sample's clone table shows more than 20,000 clones. The ten top clones hold around 4% of the sample.

The sample consisted of blood buffy coat. The clonotype originates from a woman between 18 and 70 years old with a cervical HPV16 infection that either progressed to CIN3+ or cleared (not recorded which).

CDR3 reads: CAWSRGHVSNQPQHF. The covered CDR3 bases are TGTGCCTGGAGCCGGGGACACGTTAGCAATCAGCCC. Rearrangement joined TRBV30 to TRBJ1-5, with TRBD1 perhaps the D gene, on 6 matching bases. The read halts 3 residues ahead of the CDR3 end, with the missing end drawn from the germline J gene. From the germline V gene (reference sequence), CDR1 is GTSNPN and CDR2 is SVGIG. The trim is 3 bases for V and 0 bases for J, with a gap of 12 bases between the germline ends. From the cysteine up to the phenylalanine, the CDR3 has a length of 15 residues. Sequencing covers 36 bases of the CDR3, shown here with the frame starting at base 1.